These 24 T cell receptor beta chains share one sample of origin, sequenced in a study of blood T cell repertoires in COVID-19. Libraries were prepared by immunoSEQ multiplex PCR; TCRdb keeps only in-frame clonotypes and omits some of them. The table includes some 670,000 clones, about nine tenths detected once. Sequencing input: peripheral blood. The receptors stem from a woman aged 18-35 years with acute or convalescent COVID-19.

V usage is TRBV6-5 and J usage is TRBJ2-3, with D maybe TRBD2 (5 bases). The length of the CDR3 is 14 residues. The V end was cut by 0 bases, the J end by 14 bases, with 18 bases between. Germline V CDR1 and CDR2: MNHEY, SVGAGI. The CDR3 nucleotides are TGTGCCAGCAGTTACTCGAAAAGGGCTAGCCACGCGTATTTT. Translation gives CASSYSKRASHAYF.

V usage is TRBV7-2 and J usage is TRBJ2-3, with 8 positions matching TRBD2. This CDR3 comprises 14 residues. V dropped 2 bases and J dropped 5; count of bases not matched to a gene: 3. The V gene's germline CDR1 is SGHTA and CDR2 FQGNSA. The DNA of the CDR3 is TGTGCCAGCAGCTTAACGGGAGGGTTAGATACGCAGTATTTT. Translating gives CASSLTGGLDTQYF.

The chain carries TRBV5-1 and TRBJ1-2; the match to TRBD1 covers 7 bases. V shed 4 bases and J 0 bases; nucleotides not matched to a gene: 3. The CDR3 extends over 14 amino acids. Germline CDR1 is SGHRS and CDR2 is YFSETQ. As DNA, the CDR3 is TGCGCCAGCAGCGTTGGGACAGCTAACTATGGCTACACCTTC. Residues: CASSVGTANYGYTF.

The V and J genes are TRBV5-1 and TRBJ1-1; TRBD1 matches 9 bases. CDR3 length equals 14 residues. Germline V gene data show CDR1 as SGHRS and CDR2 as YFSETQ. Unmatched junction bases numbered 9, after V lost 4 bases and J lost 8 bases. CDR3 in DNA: TGCGCCAGCAGCCACCCGGGACAGGGCGAAGAAGCTTTCTTT. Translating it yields CASSHPGQGEEAFF.

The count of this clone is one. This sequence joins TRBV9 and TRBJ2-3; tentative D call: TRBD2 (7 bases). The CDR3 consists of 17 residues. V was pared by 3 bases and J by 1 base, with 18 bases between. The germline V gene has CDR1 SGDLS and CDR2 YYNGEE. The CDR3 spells CASSARGGALRTDTQYF. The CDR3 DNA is TGTGCCAGCAGCGCGAGGGGGGGAGCCCTCCGCACAGATACGCAGTATTTT.

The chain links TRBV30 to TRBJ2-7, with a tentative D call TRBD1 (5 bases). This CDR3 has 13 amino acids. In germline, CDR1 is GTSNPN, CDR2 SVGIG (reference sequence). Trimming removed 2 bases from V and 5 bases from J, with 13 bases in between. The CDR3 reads CAWSMSGSNEQYF. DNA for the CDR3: TGTGCCTGGAGTATGTCAGGGTCGAACGAGCAGTACTTC. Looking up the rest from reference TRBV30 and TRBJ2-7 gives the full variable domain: SQTIHQWPATLVQPVGSPLSLECTVEGTSNPNLYWYRQAAGRGLQLLFYSVGIGQISSEVPQNLSASRPQDRQFILSSKKLLLSDSGFYLCAWSMSGSNEQYFGPGTRLTVT.

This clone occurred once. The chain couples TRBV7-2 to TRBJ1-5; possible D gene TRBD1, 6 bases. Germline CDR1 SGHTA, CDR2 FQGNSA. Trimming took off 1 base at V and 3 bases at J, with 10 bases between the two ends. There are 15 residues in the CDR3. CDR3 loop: CASSLEGGPNQPQHF. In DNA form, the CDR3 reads TGTGCCAGCAGCTTAGAGGGGGGGCCCAATCAGCCCCAGCATTTT.

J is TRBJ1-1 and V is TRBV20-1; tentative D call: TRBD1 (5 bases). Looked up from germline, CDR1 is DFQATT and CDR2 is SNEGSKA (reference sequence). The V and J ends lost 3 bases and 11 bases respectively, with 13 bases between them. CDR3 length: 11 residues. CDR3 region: CSARSRAGAFF. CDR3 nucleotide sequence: TGCAGTGCTAGGAGCAGGGCAGGGGCTTTCTTT.

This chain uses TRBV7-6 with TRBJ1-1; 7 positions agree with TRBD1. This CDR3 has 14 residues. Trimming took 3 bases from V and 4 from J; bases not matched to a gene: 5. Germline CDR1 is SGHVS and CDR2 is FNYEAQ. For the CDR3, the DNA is TGTGCCAGCAGCTTCGACAGGGCCCTCACTGAAGCTTTCTTT. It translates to CASSFDRALTEAFF.

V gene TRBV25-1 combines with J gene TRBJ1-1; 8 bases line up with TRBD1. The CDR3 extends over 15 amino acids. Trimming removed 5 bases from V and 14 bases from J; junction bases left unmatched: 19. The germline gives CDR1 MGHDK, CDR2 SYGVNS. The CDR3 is CASSPPQDREPRAFF. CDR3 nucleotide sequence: TGTGCCAGCAGTCCTCCCCAGGACAGGGAGCCAAGGGCGTTCTTT.

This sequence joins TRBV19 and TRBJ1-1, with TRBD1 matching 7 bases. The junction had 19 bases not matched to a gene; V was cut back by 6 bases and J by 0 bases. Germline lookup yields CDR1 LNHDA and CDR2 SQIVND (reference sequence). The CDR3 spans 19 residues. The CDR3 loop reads CASRPTPGRGQGLNTEAFF. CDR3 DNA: TGTGCCAGTAGACCCACCCCGGGAAGGGGGCAGGGACTGAACACTGAAGCTTTCTTT.

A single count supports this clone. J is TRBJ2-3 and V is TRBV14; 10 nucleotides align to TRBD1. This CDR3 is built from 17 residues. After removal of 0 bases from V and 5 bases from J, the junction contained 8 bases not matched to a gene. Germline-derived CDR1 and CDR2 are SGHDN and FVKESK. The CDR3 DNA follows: TGTGCCAGCAGCCAAGATCAAAGGGGACAGGGGTTAGATACGCAGTATTTT. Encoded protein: CASSQDQRGQGLDTQYF.

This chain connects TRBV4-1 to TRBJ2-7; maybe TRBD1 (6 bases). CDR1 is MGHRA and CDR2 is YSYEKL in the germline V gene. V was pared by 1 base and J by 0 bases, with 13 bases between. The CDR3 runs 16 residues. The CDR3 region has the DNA TGCGCCAGCAGCCAAGGAGGGGGTCCGGGCTCCTACGAGCAGTACTTC. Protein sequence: CASSQGGGPGSYEQYF.

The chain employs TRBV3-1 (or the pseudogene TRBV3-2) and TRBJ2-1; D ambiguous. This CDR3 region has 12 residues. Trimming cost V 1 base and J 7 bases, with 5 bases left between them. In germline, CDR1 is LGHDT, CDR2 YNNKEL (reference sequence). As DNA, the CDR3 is TGTGCCAGCAGCCAAGCGCGGAATGAGCAGTTCTTC. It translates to CASSQARNEQFF.

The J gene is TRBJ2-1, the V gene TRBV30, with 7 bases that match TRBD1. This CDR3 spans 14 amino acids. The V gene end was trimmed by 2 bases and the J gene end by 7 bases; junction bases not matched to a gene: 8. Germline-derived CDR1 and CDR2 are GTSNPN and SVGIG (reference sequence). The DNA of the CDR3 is TGTGCCTGGAGTCATCCTCAGGGGGTGAATGAGCAGTTCTTC. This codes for CAWSHPQGVNEQFF.

This CDR3 is CASSEKGYQETQYF. The CDR3 DNA sequence: TGTGCCAGCAGTGAAAAGGGGTACCAAGAGACCCAGTACTTC. The genes are TRBV25-1 and TRBJ2-5; possibly TRBD1 for D (5 bases). The germline gives CDR1 MGHDK, CDR2 SYGVNS. V shed 2 bases and J shed 0 bases, with 7 bases lying between them. This CDR3 comprises 14 residues.

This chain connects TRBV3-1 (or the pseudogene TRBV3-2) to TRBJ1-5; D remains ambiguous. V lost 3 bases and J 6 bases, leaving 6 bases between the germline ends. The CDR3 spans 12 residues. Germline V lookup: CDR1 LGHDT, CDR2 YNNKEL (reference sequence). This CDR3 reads CASSHFRQPQHF. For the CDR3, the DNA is TGTGCCAGCAGCCACTTTCGTCAGCCCCAGCATTTT.

The CDR3 here is CASSFRNGGTEAFF. The CDR3 DNA reads as TGTGCCAGCAGTTTCAGAAACGGAGGGACTGAAGCTTTCTTT. The chain is built from TRBV28 and TRBJ1-1, with D uncertain. From germline, CDR1 is MDHEN and CDR2 SYDVKM. V was pared by 3 bases and J by 5 bases, with 13 bases between. This CDR3 has 14 amino acids.

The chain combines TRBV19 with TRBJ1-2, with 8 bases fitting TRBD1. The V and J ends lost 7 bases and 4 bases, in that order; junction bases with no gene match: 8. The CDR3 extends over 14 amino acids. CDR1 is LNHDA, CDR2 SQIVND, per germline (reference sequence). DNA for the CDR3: TGTGCCAGTACTCAACAGGGGGACCTCTATGGCTACACCTTC. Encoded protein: CASTQQGDLYGYTF.

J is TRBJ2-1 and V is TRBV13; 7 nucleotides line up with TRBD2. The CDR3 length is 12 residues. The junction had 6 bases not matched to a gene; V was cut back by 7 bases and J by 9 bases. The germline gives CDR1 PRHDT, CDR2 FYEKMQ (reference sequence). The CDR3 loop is CASTIRGVEQFF. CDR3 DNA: TGTGCCAGCACCATACGGGGGGTTGAGCAGTTCTTC.

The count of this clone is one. The CDR3 is CATSDPRTSGVGETQYF. For the CDR3, the DNA is TGTGCCACCAGTGATCCCCGGACTAGCGGGGTGGGAGAGACCCAGTACTTC. The chain recombines TRBV24-1 with TRBJ2-5, with 12 bases identical to TRBD2. Trimming removed 3 bases from V and 4 bases from J; junction bases left unmatched: 8. Germline V CDR1 and CDR2: KGHDR, SFDVKD. The CDR3 consists of 17 residues.

CDR3 in DNA: TGTGCCAGCAGTGGCGGGACAGCTGGAAACACCATATATTTT. Translated: CASSGGTAGNTIYF. This rearrangement joins TRBV6-2 or TRBV6-3 to TRBJ1-3; 7 nucleotides agree with TRBD1. CDR1 and CDR2 from the germline V gene are MNHEY and SVGEGT. Germline trimming cut 5 bases from V and 2 bases from J; bases unmatched to any gene: 3. The CDR3 totals 14 residues.

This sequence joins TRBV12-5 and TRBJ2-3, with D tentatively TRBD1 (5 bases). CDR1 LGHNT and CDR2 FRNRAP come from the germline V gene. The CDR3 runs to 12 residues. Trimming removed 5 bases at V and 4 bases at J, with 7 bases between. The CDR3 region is CASGGAADTQYF. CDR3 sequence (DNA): TGTGCTAGTGGTGGGGCAGCAGATACGCAGTATTTT.

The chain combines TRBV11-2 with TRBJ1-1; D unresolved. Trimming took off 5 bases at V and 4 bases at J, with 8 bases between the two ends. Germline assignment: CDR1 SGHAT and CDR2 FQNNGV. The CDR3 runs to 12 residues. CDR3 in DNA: TGTGCCAGCAGCCCGCGGAGCACTGAAGCTTTCTTT. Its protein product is CASSPRSTEAFF. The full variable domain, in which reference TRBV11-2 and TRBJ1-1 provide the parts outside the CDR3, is EAGVAQSPRYKIIEKRQSVAFWCNPISGHATLYWYQQILGQGPKLLIQFQNNGVVDDSQLPKDRFSAERLKGVDSTLKIQPAKLEDSAVYLCASSPRSTEAFFGQGTRLTVV.